The 6 T cell receptor beta chains given below trace back to one sample, sequenced in a study of blood T cells in healthy people across ages. A second roughly 6 to 11 cycle PCR used barcoded and J-beta primers. Each CDR3 protein is one row after TCRdb ran MiXCR on the 5' RACE reads. Seen here are about 580,000 distinct CDR3 sequences, less than 60% observed once, and the top ten hold 20% to 25%. Sequencing input: blood. The receptors were gathered from a man older than 75 in good health.

V gene TRBV2 combines with J gene TRBJ1-5; possible D gene TRBD1, 6 bases. CDR3 length: 15 amino acids. V was shortened by 4 bases and J by 4 bases, with 14 bases between the two germline ends. The germline V gene encodes CDR1 SNHLY and CDR2 FYNNEI. CDR3 nucleotides: TGTGCCAGCAGTGGAATCCTGGGGGCGAATCAGCCCCAGCATTTT. As protein: CASSGILGANQPQHF.

This chain uses TRBV6-6 with TRBJ2-7, with no clear D. There are 16 residues in the CDR3. CDR1 and CDR2 from the germline V gene are MNHNY and SVGAGI (reference sequence). Trimming cost V 5 bases and J 3 bases, with 20 bases left between them. The CDR3 nucleotides read TGTGCCAGCAGTCAGTCTGTATTCCGACCCAACTACGAGCAGTACTTC. It yields the protein CASSQSVFRPNYEQYF.

V usage is TRBV6-2 or TRBV6-3 and J usage is TRBJ2-4; D is possibly TRBD2 (6 bases). The DNA end favors TRBJ2-7, so the J call may be wrong. CDR1 and CDR2 from the germline V gene are MNHEY and SVGEGT. This CDR3 is built from 11 residues. Written as DNA, the CDR3 is TGTGCCAGCCGGGACTTCTACGAGCAGTACTTC. This encodes CASRDFYEQYF.

V usage is TRBV7-9 and J usage is TRBJ2-1; no clear D gene. Germline CDR1 SEHNR, CDR2 FQNEAQ (reference sequence). Trimming cost V 5 bases and J 3 bases, with 14 bases left between them. This CDR3 contains 15 residues. The CDR3 region is CASSLTVGFYNEQFF. The CDR3 DNA sequence: TGTGCCAGCAGCCTTACCGTGGGATTCTACAATGAGCAGTTCTTC.

V is TRBV28 and J is TRBJ2-4; D is unresolved. The end of the DNA aligns better with TRBJ2-7, so the J call may be wrong. The CDR3 covers 11 residues. Per the germline V gene, CDR1 is MDHEN and CDR2 is SYDVKM. The CDR3: CASRQKSEQYF. The CDR3 DNA follows: TGTGCCAGCAGACAAAAATCCGAGCAGTACTTC.

With regard to this clonotype: The junction departs from germline at one end; a sequencing error may be responsible. The chain recombines TRBV7-8 with TRBJ2-5; D unclear. This CDR3 is built from 12 residues. Per germline, CDR1 SGHVS and CDR2 FQNEAQ. CDR3 in amino acids: CASSPLQGTQYF. The CDR3 bases are TGTGCCAGCAGCCCTCTCCAAGGGACCCAGTACTTC.